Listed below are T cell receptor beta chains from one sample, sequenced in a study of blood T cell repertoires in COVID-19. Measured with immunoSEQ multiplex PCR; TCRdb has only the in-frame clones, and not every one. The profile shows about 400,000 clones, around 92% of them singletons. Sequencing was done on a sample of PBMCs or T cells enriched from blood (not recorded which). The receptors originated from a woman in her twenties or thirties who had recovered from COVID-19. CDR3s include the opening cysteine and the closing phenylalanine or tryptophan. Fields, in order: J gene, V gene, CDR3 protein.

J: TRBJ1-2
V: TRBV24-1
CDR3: CATSDTTGSTYTF

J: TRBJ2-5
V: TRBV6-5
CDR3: CASRPGGVETQYF

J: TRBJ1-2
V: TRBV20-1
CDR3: CSASSYRGFYGYTF

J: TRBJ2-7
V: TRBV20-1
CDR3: CSASPRQRTYEQYF

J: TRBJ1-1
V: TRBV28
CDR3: CASSSEWTGFAFF

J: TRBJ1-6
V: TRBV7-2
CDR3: CASSPGTGVGNSPLHF

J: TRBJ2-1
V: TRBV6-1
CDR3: CASSEGQGAHNEQFF

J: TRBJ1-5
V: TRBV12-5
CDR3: CASGHGQGQPQHF

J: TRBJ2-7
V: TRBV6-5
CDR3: CASSSGSYEQYF

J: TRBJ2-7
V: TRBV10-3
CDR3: CAISDLGGNYEQYF

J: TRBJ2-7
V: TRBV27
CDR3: CASSRDSGRGLYEQYF

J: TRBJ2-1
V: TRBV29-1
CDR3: CSAQGAALHYNEQFF

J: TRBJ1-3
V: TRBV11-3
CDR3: CASSEGQGFSGNTIYF

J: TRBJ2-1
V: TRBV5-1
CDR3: CASSSSGRGGYEQFF

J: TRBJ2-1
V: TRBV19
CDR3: CASSMGGDYNEQFF

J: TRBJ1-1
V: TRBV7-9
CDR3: CASSFGPNTEAFF

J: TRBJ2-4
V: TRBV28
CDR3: CASSHSTGGSKNIQYF